Listed below are T cell receptor beta chains from one sample, sequenced in a study of T cell responses to AZD1222 COVID-19 vaccine. Profiled with immunoSEQ multiplex PCR; TCRdb holds only in-frame clones, not every one. The table lists roughly 150,000 clones, 80% to 95% of them singletons. The source was peripheral blood, collected 28 days after the second AZD1222 dose. Receptors were obtained from an adult who received the AZD1222 COVID-19 vaccine. Both conserved end residues are part of each CDR3. The D gene is left open where the match is weak. Only some rows state a clone size, as once, few, many or a class for expanded clones.

v_call	clone_size	j_call	d_call	cdr3_aa	cdr3_nt
TRBV21-1	once	TRBJ2-3	NA	CASSKALPGGGHPSTDTQYF	TGTGCCAGCAGCAAAGCGCTTCCTGGGGGGGGCCACCCAAGCACAGATACGCAGTATTTT
TRBV18	NA	TRBJ1-4	TRBD1	CASSQGQPGGEKLFF	TGTGCCAGCTCACAGGGACAGCCTGGGGGCGAAAAACTGTTTTTT
TRBV6-5	NA	TRBJ1-1	TRBD1	CASSTGTGVNTEAFF	TGTGCCAGCAGCACCGGGACAGGGGTGAACACTGAAGCTTTCTTT
TRBV9	NA	TRBJ1-1	NA	CASSPGVRENTEAFF	TGTGCCAGCAGCCCTGGAGTCAGGGAGAACACTGAAGCTTTCTTT
TRBV28	NA	TRBJ2-1	TRBD2	CASSSSHSGSSYNEQFF	TGTGCCAGCAGTTCATCACATAGCGGGAGCTCCTACAATGAGCAGTTCTTC
TRBV9	NA	TRBJ2-7	TRBD2	CASSVAAGVSYEQYF	TGTGCCAGCAGCGTAGCAGCGGGAGTTTCATACGAGCAGTACTTC
TRBV5-1	NA	TRBJ2-1	NA	CASDPGGPVGGSEQFF	TGCGCCAGCGACCCAGGAGGGCCAGTCGGGGGTAGTGAGCAGTTCTTC
TRBV2	once	TRBJ1-1	NA	CASEAINTEAFF	TGTGCCAGCGAGGCTATAAACACTGAAGCTTTCTTT
TRBV23-1	NA	TRBJ2-6	NA	CASSQDLSRTVNSGANVLTF	TGCGCCAGCAGTCAAGATCTTTCGAGGACGGTGAATTCTGGGGCCAACGTCCTGACTTTC
TRBV7-8	NA	TRBJ2-7	NA	CASSSSTEKQYF	TGTGCCAGCAGCTCCTCGACAGAGAAGCAGTACTTC
TRBV12-3/TRBV12-4	NA	TRBJ1-5	NA	CASSFLRDQPQHF	TGTGCCAGCAGTTTTCTACGGGACCAGCCCCAGCATTTT
TRBV11-2	NA	TRBJ2-3	TRBD2	CASSSERGGTDTQYF	TGTGCCAGCAGCTCGGAGCGGGGGGGCACAGATACGCAGTATTTT
TRBV20-1	NA	TRBJ2-1	NA	CSASVRGTEGDNEQFF	TGCAGTGCTAGTGTTAGGGGAACGGAAGGGGACAATGAGCAGTTCTTC
TRBV7-2	NA	TRBJ2-2	NA	CASSLLQANTGELFF	TGTGCCAGCAGCTTACTACAGGCGAACACCGGGGAGCTGTTTTTT
TRBV6-7	NA	TRBJ1-4	TRBD1	CASRSGGRTEKLFF	TGTGCCAGCCGATCAGGGGGCAGGACTGAAAAACTGTTTTTT
TRBV28	NA	TRBJ2-3	NA	CASSSRGLHTQYF	TGTGCCAGCAGCAGCCGGGGCCTCCATACGCAGTATTTT
TRBV3-1/TRBV3-2	NA	TRBJ1-5	NA	CASSQSLYQPQHF	TGTGCCAGCAGCCAATCTCTGTATCAGCCCCAGCATTTT
TRBV19	NA	TRBJ1-2	NA	CASSIASRGAKGYGYTF	TGTGCCAGTAGTATAGCCTCTCGGGGGGCAAAGGGATATGGCTACACCTTC
TRBV25-1	NA	TRBJ2-5	NA	CASSEFGVQETQYF	TGTGCCAGCAGTGAATTTGGGGTCCAAGAGACCCAGTACTTC
TRBV3-1/TRBV3-2	once	TRBJ2-3	TRBD2	CASSQDPLGTSGGEEGTDTQYF	TGTGCCAGCAGCCAAGACCCCCTTGGGACTAGCGGGGGGGAGGAGGGCACAGATACGCAGTATTTT
TRBV28	NA	TRBJ1-2	NA	CASSSTGNTLGGYTF	TGTGCCAGCAGTTCCACAGGGAACACTTTAGGGGGCTACACCTTC